The rows below give T cell receptor beta chains drawn from one sample of a study of blood T cell repertoires in COVID-19. Using immunoSEQ multiplex PCR, the repertoire was profiled, and TCRdb retains in-frame clones only, with some absent. Of over 40,000 clones listed, approximately 84% are singletons. The sequencing sample was made of peripheral blood. Receptor source: a human donor in a cohort sampled during active COVID-19. CDR3s include the opening cysteine and the closing phenylalanine or tryptophan. A D gene is named only where the DNA matches it firmly. Expanded clones get a size class; other rows say once, few or many, or leave the size out.

TRBD2	NA	TRBJ2-2	TRBV3-1/TRBV3-2	TGTGCCAGCAGCCAAGATGTGGGACTAGCGGCGAACACCGGGGAGCTGTTTTTT	CASSQDVGLAANTGELFF
TRBD2	NA	TRBJ2-1	TRBV7-9	TGTGCCAGCAGCATACTAGCGATTGGGCTGTTCTTC	CASSILAIGLFF
TRBD1	NA	TRBJ2-7	TRBV9	TGTGCCAGCAGCGAATTAGGGACAGATTATTACGAGCAGTACTTC	CASSELGTDYYEQYF
TRBD1	once	TRBJ1-1	TRBV18	TGTGCCAGCCACAGGGGACAGAACACTGAAGCTTTCTTT	CASHRGQNTEAFF
NA	NA	TRBJ2-1	TRBV2	TGTGCCAGCAGCACCAGACTAGTAGACAATGAGCAGTTCTTC	CASSTRLVDNEQFF
NA	NA	TRBJ2-1	TRBV6-6	TGTGCCAGCAGTTACGGAGGAGAGCAGTTCTTC	CASSYGGEQFF
TRBD2	once	TRBJ2-1	TRBV4-1	TGCGCCAGCAGCCAAGATCTGCGACTAGCGGCGACCAGGGAGCAGTTCTTC	CASSQDLRLAATREQFF
NA	NA	TRBJ2-4	TRBV4-3	TGCGCCAGCAGCCCCGGCAGGGTTGCCAAAAACATTCAGTACTTC	CASSPGRVAKNIQYF
TRBD1	NA	TRBJ2-7	TRBV6-5	TGTGCCAGCAGTTACTACGGGACAGGGGGATCCGAGCAGTACTTC	CASSYYGTGGSEQYF
NA	NA	TRBJ2-5	TRBV3-1/TRBV3-2	TGTGCCAGCAGCCGGCTCAAAGGGGGGGCTTGGGAGACCCAGTACTTC	CASSRLKGGAWETQYF
TRBD1	NA	TRBJ1-2	TRBV2	TGTGCCAGCACCCCCGACAGGGGCCGGGGCTACACCTTC	CASTPDRGRGYTF
NA	NA	TRBJ2-5	TRBV29-1	TGCAGCCTACGGACAGAATTCCAAGAGACCCAGTACTTC	CSLRTEFQETQYF
NA	few	TRBJ1-1	TRBV7-2	TGTGCCAGCAGCCCCTACAGAGCTGCTTTCTTT	CASSPYRAAFF
TRBD1	NA	TRBJ2-1	TRBV6-1	TGTGCCAGCAGTGAATCTGACAGGGCCTCCTACAATGAGCAGTTCTTC	CASSESDRASYNEQFF
NA	NA	TRBJ1-4	TRBV2	TGTGCCAGCAGTGAATACCGGGGGGGAAAACTGTTTTTT	CASSEYRGGKLFF
TRBD2	NA	TRBJ2-1	TRBV9	TGTGCCAGCAGCGTAGCTACGGGAGGACTAGCGGGGGGATATGAGCAGTTCTTC	CASSVATGGLAGGYEQFF
TRBD2	NA	TRBJ2-1	TRBV18	TGTGCCAGCTCGGCGGGGGGGGAGAGCTCCTACAATGAGCAGTTCTTC	CASSAGGESSYNEQFF
NA	NA	TRBJ2-1	TRBV6-6	TGTGCCAGCAGCCCGTCGGACAATGAGCAGTTCTTC	CASSPSDNEQFF
NA	NA	TRBJ2-1	TRBV27	TGTGCCAGCAGTTTAAACCCCCCCAGCGGAAGCTCCTACAATGAGCAGTTCTTC	CASSLNPPSGSSYNEQFF
TRBD2	once	TRBJ2-3	TRBV3-1/TRBV3-2	TGTGCCAGCAGCCTTACCGGGACTAGCGGGGGGGCCAGAGATACGCAGTATTTT	CASSLTGTSGGARDTQYF
NA	NA	TRBJ1-1	TRBV12-3/TRBV12-4	TGTGCCAGCAGTTCCTCCCGGAACACTGAAGCTTTCTTT	CASSSSRNTEAFF
TRBD1	NA	TRBJ2-2	TRBV15	TGTGCCACCAGCGCTCCTCCAGGGGGCGGGGAGCTGTTTTTT	CATSAPPGGGELFF
NA	NA	TRBJ2-3	TRBV2	TGTGCCAGCAGGCGTCAGGGTGCCAGCACAGATACGCAGTATTTT	CASRRQGASTDTQYF
TRBD1	few	TRBJ2-2	TRBV19	TGTGCCAGTAGTCCTCCCAGGGGGTATGGTATTTCCGGGGAGCTGTTTTTT	CASSPPRGYGISGELFF
NA	NA	TRBJ2-1	TRBV18	TGTGCCAGCTCACGGGAACTAGCTGCTTCTAATGAGCAGTTCTTC	CASSRELAASNEQFF
NA	once	TRBJ1-4	TRBV3-1/TRBV3-2	TGTGCCAGCAGCCCTTTGGGGGGGGCTAATGAAAAACTGTTTTTT	CASSPLGGANEKLFF
TRBD1	NA	TRBJ1-6	TRBV9	TGTGCCAGCAGCGGGACAGGGCAGAACAATTCACCCCTCCACTTT	CASSGTGQNNSPLHF
NA	NA	TRBJ2-7	TRBV4-1	TGCGCCAGCAGCCCGCCGGCCAGGGTCTACGAGCAGTACTTC	CASSPPARVYEQYF
NA	once	TRBJ1-2	TRBV2	TGTGCCAGCAGTGAGAGGGCCAGGTTCTATGGCTACACCTTC	CASSERARFYGYTF
TRBD2	NA	TRBJ2-5	TRBV7-3	TGTGCCAGCAGCAAACAGGGCAGCGGGGGGCCCTTCAGGGAGACCCAGTACTTC	CASSKQGSGGPFRETQYF
NA	NA	TRBJ2-7	TRBV19	TGTGCCAGTAGTAATTATCTCGAGCAGTACTTC	CASSNYLEQYF
NA	NA	TRBJ1-1	TRBV4-3	TGCGCCAGCAGCCCACAAAGGGGCACTGAAGCTTTCTTT	CASSPQRGTEAFF